A single sample gave rise to the 2 T cell receptor beta chains below, sequenced in a study of identical twins. TCRdb re-derived calls from the 5' RACE reads in MiXCR, one entry per CDR3 protein. The table lists 500,000 to 650,000 distinct CDR3 sequences, approximately 20% of them singletons. The same specimen was also included in a second study, on yellow fever vaccine responses in identical twins.

The material sequenced was CD4+ T cells sorted from blood. The receptors stem from a woman in her late teens or twenties in good health.

This clonotype has a handful of counts. The rearrangement links TRBV20-1 to TRBJ2-3; 7 bases fit TRBD2. This CDR3 has 13 amino acids. V lost 3 bases and J lost 4; bases outside the gene matches: 4. CDR1 and CDR2 (germline): DFQATT, SNEGSKA (reference sequence). The DNA for the CDR3 is TGCAGTGCTAGCGCGGGAGAGGCAGATACGCAGTATTTT. Protein sequence: CSASAGEADTQYF.

This clonotype was counted many times. This chain joins TRBV12-3 or TRBV12-4 and TRBJ2-2; unclear D gene. The CDR3 contains 15 residues. The V end was cut by 5 bases, the J end by 5 bases, with 15 bases between. For the CDR3, the DNA is TGTGCCAGCAGTCCACGGACGGGTACGACCGGGGAGCTGTTTTTT. Translation: CASSPRTGTTGELFF.